A selection of T cell receptor beta chains follows, all from one sample in a study of blood T cell repertoires in COVID-19. Clones were sequenced by immunoSEQ multiplex PCR, and TCRdb holds only the in-frame ones, with some missing. The repertoire holds 190,000 or so clones, with around 87% as singletons. Material for sequencing was peripheral blood. These receptors originate from a woman aged 18-30 years who had recovered from COVID-19. Each CDR3 is given with its conserved first and last residue. Each record gives: clone size, J gene, D gene, V gene, CDR3 DNA, CDR3 protein. D genes are given only for firm matches. Clone size is shown for a subset of rows, as once, few, many or a class of expanded clone.

>.|TRBJ1-1|TRBD1|TRBV5-4
TGTGCCAGCAGCCCAGGACAGGGTGGCCCTGAAGCTTTCTTT
CASSPGQGGPEAFF
>.|TRBJ1-1|.|TRBV6-5
TGTGCCAGCAGTTACGCCTCGGGATCTACTGAAGCTTTCTTT
CASSYASGSTEAFF
>.|TRBJ1-6|TRBD1|TRBV2
TGTGCCAGTGGACAGGGGAGGAATTCACCCCTCCACTTT
CASGQGRNSPLHF
>.|TRBJ2-1|TRBD2|TRBV6-5
TGTGCCAGCAGTCGGGGGGGCCTCTCCTACAATGAGCAGTTCTTC
CASSRGGLSYNEQFF
>once|TRBJ1-3|TRBD1|TRBV16
TGTGCCAGCAGCCCCTCCGCCGGGACAGGGGGCTTCGGAAACACCATATATTTT
CASSPSAGTGGFGNTIYF
>.|TRBJ2-5|.|TRBV19
TGTGCCAGTAGTAAACGGTTCCAAGAGACCCAGTACTTC
CASSKRFQETQYF
>.|TRBJ2-3|TRBD1|TRBV4-3
TGCGCCAGCAGCCAAGGGACAGGGTTAACGGATACGCAGTATTTT
CASSQGTGLTDTQYF
>.|TRBJ1-1|.|TRBV7-9
TGTGCCAGCAGCCCACAGAACACTGAAGCTTTCTTT
CASSPQNTEAFF
>.|TRBJ1-2|TRBD1|TRBV2
TGTGCCAGCAGTTGGACAGGGTGGGCTAACTATGGCTACACCTTC
CASSWTGWANYGYTF
>once|TRBJ1-3|.|TRBV9
TGTGCCAGCAGTGGGGCCGCTTTACGGCATTACTCTGGAAACACCATATATTTT
CASSGAALRHYSGNTIYF
>.|TRBJ1-5|TRBD1|TRBV6-6
TGTGCCAGCATCGAGACAGGGGTTGGCAATCAGCCCCAGCATTTT
CASIETGVGNQPQHF
>once|TRBJ2-5|.|TRBV19
TGTGCCAGTAGTATATGGGCCACCCAAGAGACCCAGTACTTC
CASSIWATQETQYF
>.|TRBJ2-7|TRBD2|TRBV7-2
TGTGCCAGCAGCTTAGCGAAAGTTCCTAGCGGGGGTTACGAGCAGTACTTC
CASSLAKVPSGGYEQYF
>.|TRBJ2-3|TRBD2|TRBV27
TGTGCCAGCAGAATAGCGGGAGGTCGGACAGATACGCAGTATTTT
CASRIAGGRTDTQYF
>.|TRBJ1-4|TRBD1|TRBV4-3
TGCGCCAGCAGCCAAGAAGGGACAGATAATGAAAAACTGTTTTTT
CASSQEGTDNEKLFF
>.|TRBJ2-7|.|TRBV3-1/TRBV3-2
TGTGCCAGCAGCCCTGCTAGGGGCGAGCAGTACTTC
CASSPARGEQYF
>.|TRBJ2-7|.|TRBV6-6
TGTGCCAGCAGTTACTCGAGGGACAACTCCTACGAGCAGTACTTC
CASSYSRDNSYEQYF
>.|TRBJ1-1|.|TRBV11-2
TGTGCCAGCAGCTCGCCGGACACTGAAGCTTTCTTT
CASSSPDTEAFF
>.|TRBJ2-3|TRBD1|TRBV5-1
TGCGCCAGCAGCGTACAGGGGGGCACAGATACGCAGTATTTT
CASSVQGGTDTQYF
>.|TRBJ1-5|TRBD1|TRBV6-2/TRBV6-3
TGTGCCAGCAGCCCTGGGGGACAGGGGTATCAGCCCCAGCATTTT
CASSPGGQGYQPQHF
>.|TRBJ2-5|TRBD2|TRBV30
TGTGCCTGGAGGCGGGAGTTACGAGAGACCCAGTACTTC
CAWRRELRETQYF
>.|TRBJ1-1|.|TRBV6-5
TGTGCCAGCGGAGCGAACACTGAAGCTTTCTTT
CASGANTEAFF
>.|TRBJ2-5|TRBD1|TRBV28
TGTGCCAGCAGTCGGGACAGCCAAGAGACCCAGTACTTC
CASSRDSQETQYF
>once|TRBJ2-5|TRBD1|TRBV7-2
TGTGCCAGCAGAACCTCCGGGACAGCATGGGAGACCCAGTACTTC
CASRTSGTAWETQYF
>few|TRBJ2-1|.|TRBV27
TGTGCCAGCAGTTATCGCATAGCGGAAAACAATGAGCAGTTCTTC
CASSYRIAENNEQFF
>.|TRBJ2-3|.|TRBV6-1
TGTGCCAGCAGTGAACTCGGACAGTCGGTCACAGATACGCAGTATTTT
CASSELGQSVTDTQYF
>.|TRBJ2-1|TRBD2|TRBV19
TGTGCCAGTACCCGACTAGCGGGAGGGGTAGGGAATGAGCAGTTCTTC
CASTRLAGGVGNEQFF
>.|TRBJ1-2|.|TRBV5-6
TGTGCCAGCACGCCATTGGAGCTTAACTATGGCTACACCTTC
CASTPLELNYGYTF
>.|TRBJ1-5|.|TRBV19
TGTGCCAGTAGTTACCTAGGGGATAGCAATCAGCCCCAGCATTTT
CASSYLGDSNQPQHF